This TCR beta chain was found in a study of cytomegalovirus exposure and HLA in healthy donors. About the research overall: There were approximately 400 genotyped donors. Of these, 81% fell in the genetic ancestry cluster associated with self-reported Caucasian donors. General study findings and limits: A further, later analysis showed that HLA-associated TCR beta chains (compared with equally common others) were more clonally expanded. Sequencing artifact likely explains a cluster of highly shared sequence variants. The presence/absence work took it that sequencing depth was about the same across donors.

Germline loops: CDR1 LGHNA, CDR2 YNFKEQ. Trimming pared 3 bases from V and 0 bases from J, leaving 13 bases between. The CDR3 extends over 16 amino acids. The primer mix had 60 Vbeta and 13 Jbeta primers. Assay: immunoSEQ multiplex PCR; the TCRdb copy retains only in-frame clones and omits some. The sample consists of 150,000 to 200,000 clones, about 75% of them appearing once. As regards this clone: Its matching antigen is unknown.

The sequence was collected from a man younger than 35 in good health and CMV-seropositive. V and J are TRBV4-2 and TRBJ2-3; no clear D. Sequencing was performed on PBMCs. The CDR3 DNA reads TGTGCCAGCAGCCACGCCTATCATGCTAGCACAGATACGCAGTATTTT. Translation: CASSHAYHASTDTQYF.